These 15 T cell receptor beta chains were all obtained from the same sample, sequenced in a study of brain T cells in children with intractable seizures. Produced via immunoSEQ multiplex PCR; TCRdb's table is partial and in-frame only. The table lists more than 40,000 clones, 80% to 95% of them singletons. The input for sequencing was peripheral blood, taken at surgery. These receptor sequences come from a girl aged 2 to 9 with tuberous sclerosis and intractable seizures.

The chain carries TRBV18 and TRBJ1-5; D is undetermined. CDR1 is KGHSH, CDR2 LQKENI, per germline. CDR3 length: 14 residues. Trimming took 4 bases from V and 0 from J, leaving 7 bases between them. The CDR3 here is CASSQGNSNQPQHF. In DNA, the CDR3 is TGTGCCAGCTCACAGGGTAATAGCAATCAGCCCCAGCATTTT.

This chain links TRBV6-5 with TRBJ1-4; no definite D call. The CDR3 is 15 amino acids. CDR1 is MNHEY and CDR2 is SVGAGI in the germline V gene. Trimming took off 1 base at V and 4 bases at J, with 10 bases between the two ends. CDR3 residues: CASSYLGTGNEKLFF. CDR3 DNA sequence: TGTGCCAGCAGTTACTTGGGTACTGGTAATGAAAAACTGTTTTTT.

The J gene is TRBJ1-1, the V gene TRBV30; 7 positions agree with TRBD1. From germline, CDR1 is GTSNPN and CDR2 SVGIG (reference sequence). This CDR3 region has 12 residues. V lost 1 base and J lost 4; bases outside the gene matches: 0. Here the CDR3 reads CAWSAGGTEAFF. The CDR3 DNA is TGTGCCTGGAGTGCAGGGGGCACTGAAGCTTTCTTT.

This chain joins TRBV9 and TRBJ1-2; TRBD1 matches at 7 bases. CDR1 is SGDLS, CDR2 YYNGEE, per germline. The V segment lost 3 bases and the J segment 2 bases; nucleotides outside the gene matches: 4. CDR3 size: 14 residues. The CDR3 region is CASSAPTGNYGYTF. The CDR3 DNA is TGTGCCAGCAGCGCTCCGACAGGGAACTATGGCTACACCTTC.

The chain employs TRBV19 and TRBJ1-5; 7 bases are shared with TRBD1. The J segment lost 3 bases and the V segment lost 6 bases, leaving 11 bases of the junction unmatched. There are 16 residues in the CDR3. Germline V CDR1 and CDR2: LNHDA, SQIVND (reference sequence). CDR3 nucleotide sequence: TGTGCCAGTAGCAGGTTACAGGGGAGGTACAATCAGCCCCAGCATTTT. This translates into CASSRLQGRYNQPQHF.

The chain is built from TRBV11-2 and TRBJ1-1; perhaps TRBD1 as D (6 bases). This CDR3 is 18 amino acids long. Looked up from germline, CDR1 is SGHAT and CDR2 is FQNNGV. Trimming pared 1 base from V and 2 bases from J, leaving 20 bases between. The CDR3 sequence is CASSLVLTRQVRNTEAFF. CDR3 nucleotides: TGTGCCAGCAGCTTAGTCCTAACACGACAGGTGAGAAACACTGAAGCTTTCTTT. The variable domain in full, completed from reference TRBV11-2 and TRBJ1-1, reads EAGVAQSPRYKIIEKRQSVAFWCNPISGHATLYWYQQILGQGPKLLIQFQNNGVVDDSQLPKDRFSAERLKGVDSTLKIQPAKLEDSAVYLCASSLVLTRQVRNTEAFFGQGTRLTVV.

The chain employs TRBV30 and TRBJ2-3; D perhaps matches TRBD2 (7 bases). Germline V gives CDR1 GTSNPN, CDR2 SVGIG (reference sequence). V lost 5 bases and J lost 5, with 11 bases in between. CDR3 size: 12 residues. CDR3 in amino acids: CAWGEGGDTQYF. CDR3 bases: TGTGCCTGGGGGGAGGGGGGAGATACGCAGTATTTT.

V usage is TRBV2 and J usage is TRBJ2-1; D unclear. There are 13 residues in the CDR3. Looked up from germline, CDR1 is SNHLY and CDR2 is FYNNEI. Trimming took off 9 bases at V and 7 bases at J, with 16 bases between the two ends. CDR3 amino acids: CARTRPGGNEQFF. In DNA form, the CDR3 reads TGTGCCAGGACTCGACCGGGTGGGAATGAGCAGTTCTTC.

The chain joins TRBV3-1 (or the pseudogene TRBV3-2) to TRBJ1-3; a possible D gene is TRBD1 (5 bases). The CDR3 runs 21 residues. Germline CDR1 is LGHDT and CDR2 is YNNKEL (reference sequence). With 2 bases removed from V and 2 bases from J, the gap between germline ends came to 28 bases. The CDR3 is CASSQRHKRDSLAHTGNTIYF. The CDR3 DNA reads TGTGCCAGCAGCCAAAGACATAAGCGGGACTCGCTGGCCCATACTGGAAACACCATATATTTT.

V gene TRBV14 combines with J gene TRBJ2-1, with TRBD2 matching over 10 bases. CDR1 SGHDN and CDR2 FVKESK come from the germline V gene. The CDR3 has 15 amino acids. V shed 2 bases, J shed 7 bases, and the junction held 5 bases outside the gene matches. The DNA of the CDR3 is TGTGCCAGCAGCCAATTACTAGCGGGGAATAATGAGCAGTTCTTC. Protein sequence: CASSQLLAGNNEQFF. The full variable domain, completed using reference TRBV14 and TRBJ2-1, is EAGVTQFPSHSVIEKGQTVTLRCDPISGHDNLYWYRRVMGKEIKFLLHFVKESKQDESGMPNNRFLAERTGGTYSTLKVQPAELEDSGVYFCASSQLLAGNNEQFFGPGTRLTVL.

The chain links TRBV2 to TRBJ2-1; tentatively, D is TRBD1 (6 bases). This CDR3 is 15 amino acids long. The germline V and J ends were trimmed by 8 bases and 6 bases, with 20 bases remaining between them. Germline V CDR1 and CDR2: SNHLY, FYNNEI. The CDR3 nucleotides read TGTGCCAGCCGTAGAAAACAGGGAAGTTTCAATGAGCAGTTCTTC. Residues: CASRRKQGSFNEQFF.

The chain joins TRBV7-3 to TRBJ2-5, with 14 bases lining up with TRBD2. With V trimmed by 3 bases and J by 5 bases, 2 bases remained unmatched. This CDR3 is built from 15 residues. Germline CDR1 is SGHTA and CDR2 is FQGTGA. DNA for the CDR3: TGTGCCAGCAGCTTGACTAGCGGGGGGGCCGAGACCCAGTACTTC. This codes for CASSLTSGGAETQYF.

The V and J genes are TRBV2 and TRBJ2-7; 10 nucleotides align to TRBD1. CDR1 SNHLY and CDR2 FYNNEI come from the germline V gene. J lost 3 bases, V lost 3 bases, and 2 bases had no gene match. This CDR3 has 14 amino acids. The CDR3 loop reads CASSDGTGDYEQYF. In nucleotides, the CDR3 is TGTGCCAGCAGTGACGGGACAGGGGACTACGAGCAGTACTTC. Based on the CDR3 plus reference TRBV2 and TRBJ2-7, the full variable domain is EPEVTQTPSHQVTQMGQEVILRCVPISNHLYFYWYRQILGQKVEFLVSFYNNEISEKSEIFDDQFSVERPDGSNFTLKIRSTKLEDSAMYFCASSDGTGDYEQYFGPGTRLTVT.

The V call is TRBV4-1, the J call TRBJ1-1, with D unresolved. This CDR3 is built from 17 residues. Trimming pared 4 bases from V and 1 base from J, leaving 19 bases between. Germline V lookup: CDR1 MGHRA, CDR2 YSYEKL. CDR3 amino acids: CASSLYPRARENTEAFF. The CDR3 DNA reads TGCGCCAGCAGCCTCTACCCAAGGGCACGGGAGAACACTGAAGCTTTCTTT.

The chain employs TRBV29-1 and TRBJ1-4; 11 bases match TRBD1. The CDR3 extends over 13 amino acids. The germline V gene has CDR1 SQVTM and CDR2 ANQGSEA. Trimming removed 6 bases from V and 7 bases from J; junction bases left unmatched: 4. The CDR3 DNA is TGCAGCGTGGTAGGACAGGGGGCTGAAAAACTGTTTTTT. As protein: CSVVGQGAEKLFF.